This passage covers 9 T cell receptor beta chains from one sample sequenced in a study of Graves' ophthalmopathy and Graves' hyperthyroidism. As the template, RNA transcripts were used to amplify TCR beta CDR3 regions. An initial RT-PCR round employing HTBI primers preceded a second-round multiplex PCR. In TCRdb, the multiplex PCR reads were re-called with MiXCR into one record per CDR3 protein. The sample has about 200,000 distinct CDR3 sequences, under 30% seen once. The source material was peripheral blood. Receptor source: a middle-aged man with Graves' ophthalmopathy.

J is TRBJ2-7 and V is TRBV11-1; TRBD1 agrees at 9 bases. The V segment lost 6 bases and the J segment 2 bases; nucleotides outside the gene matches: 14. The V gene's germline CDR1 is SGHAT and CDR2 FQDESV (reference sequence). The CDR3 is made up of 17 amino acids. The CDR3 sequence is CASSLGQGSSNPYEQYF. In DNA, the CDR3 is TGTGCCAGCAGTCTGGGACAGGGATCCTCTAACCCCTACGAGCAGTACTTC.

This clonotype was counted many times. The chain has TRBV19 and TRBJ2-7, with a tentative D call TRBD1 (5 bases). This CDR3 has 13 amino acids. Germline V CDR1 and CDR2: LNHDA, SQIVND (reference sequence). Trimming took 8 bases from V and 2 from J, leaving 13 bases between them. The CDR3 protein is CASGTGVPYEQYF. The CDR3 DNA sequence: TGTGCCAGTGGAACAGGAGTACCCTACGAGCAGTACTTC.

This chain's CDR3 is CAWRENLNQPQHF. DNA of the CDR3: TGTGCCTGGAGAGAAAACTTAAATCAGCCCCAGCATTTT. The V call is TRBV30, the J call TRBJ1-5; no definite D call. The CDR3 totals 13 residues. CDR1 is GTSNPN, CDR2 SVGIG, per germline (reference sequence). V lost 3 bases, J lost 4 bases, and 10 bases lay in between.

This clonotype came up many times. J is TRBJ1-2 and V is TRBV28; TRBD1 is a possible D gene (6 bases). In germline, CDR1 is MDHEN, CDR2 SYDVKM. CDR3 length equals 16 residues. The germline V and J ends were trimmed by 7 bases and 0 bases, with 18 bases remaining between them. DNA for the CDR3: TGTGCCAGCACCTATGGGGGCGGGCGAGCTAACTATGGCTACACCTTC. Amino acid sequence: CASTYGGGRANYGYTF.

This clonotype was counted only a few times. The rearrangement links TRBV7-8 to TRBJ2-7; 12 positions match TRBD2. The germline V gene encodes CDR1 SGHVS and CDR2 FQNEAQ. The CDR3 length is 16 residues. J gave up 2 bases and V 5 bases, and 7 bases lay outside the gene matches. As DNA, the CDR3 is TGTGCCAGCAGCCTGCCGGGACTAGCGGGTGCCTACGAGCAGTACTTC. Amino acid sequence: CASSLPGLAGAYEQYF.

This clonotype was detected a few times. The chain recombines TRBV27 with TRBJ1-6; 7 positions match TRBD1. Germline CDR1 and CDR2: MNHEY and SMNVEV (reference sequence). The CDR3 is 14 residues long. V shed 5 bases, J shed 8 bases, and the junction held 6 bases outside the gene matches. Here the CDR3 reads CASSPGTADSPLHF. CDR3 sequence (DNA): TGTGCCAGCAGTCCGGGGACAGCGGATTCACCCCTCCACTTT.

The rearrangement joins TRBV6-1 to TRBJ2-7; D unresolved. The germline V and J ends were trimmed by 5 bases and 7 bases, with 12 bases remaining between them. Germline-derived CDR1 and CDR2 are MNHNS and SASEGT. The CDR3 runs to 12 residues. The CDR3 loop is CASSPTWREQYF. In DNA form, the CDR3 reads TGTGCCAGCAGTCCGACCTGGCGGGAGCAGTACTTC.

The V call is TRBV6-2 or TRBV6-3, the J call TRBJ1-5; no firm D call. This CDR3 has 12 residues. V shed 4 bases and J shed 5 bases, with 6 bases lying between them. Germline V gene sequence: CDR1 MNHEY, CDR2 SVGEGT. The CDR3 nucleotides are TGTGCCAGCAGTTCTATCTATCAGCCCCAGCATTTT. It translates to CASSSIYQPQHF.

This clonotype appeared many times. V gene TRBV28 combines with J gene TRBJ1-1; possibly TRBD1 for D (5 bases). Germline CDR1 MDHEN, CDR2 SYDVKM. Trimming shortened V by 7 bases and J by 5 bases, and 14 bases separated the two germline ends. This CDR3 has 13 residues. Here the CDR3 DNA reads TGTGCCAGCAAGGTGGGGGGTAGTACTGAAGCTTTCTTT. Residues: CASKVGGSTEAFF.